This T cell receptor beta chain emerged from a study of vaccination and CD4 T cells after COVID-19. Across the study: Four females and six males made up the convalescents, with two Hispanic. A median of approximately 96 days (range 35 to 161) separated diagnosis from post-COVID sampling. No peptide, an HIV-1 Nef pool, or a CEFX pool was what each control culture received.

This clonotype was observed a few times. Its specificity is unknown. This CDR3 spans 15 amino acids. Germline lookup yields CDR1 DFQATT and CDR2 SNEGSKA (reference sequence). Germline trimming cut 8 bases from V and 7 bases from J; bases unmatched to any gene: 16. Treatment described: roughly 10-day PBMC culture with coronavirus spike peptide pools or control peptides (ViraFEST assay). Once obtained from cultured CD4+ T cells, the DNA was sequenced using the Oncomine TCR Beta short-read assay. TCRdb re-analysed the PCR reads in MiXCR, keeping a single row per CDR3 protein. Found here are about 20,000 distinct CDR3 sequences, approximately 49% of them singletons; the top ten hold approximately 7%.

The sample was CD4+ T cells from blood, cultured in vitro. V is TRBV20-1 and J is TRBJ1-4; 7 bases match TRBD1. The receptor was derived from a human donor who had recovered from COVID-19. CDR3 sequence (DNA): TGCAGTCCAACTCCGGGACAGACATTTCGTGAAAAACTGTTTTTT. The encoded protein is CSPTPGQTFREKLFF.